Below are 14 T cell receptor beta chains sequenced from a single sample in a study of shared clonotypes between healthy human individuals. Profiling relied on immunoSEQ multiplex PCR, and the TCRdb table lists in-frame clones only, not all of them. The data show 490,000 or so clones, approximately 80% seen once. Sequencing input: PBMCs. The receptors were gathered from a middle-aged woman in good health. Some clones in this sample may be carry-over from other donors' samples.

J is TRBJ2-6 and V is TRBV28; TRBD1 or TRBD2 may be the D gene (5 bases each). V was shortened by 2 bases and J by 0 bases, with 11 bases between the two germline ends. This CDR3 has 17 residues. Germline-derived CDR1 and CDR2 are MDHEN and SYDVKM. The CDR3 protein is CASSLVGAGSGANVLTF. CDR3 DNA: TGTGCCAGCAGTTTAGTCGGGGCTGGCTCTGGGGCCAACGTCCTGACTTTC.

The chain has TRBV6-5 and TRBJ2-7; D not certain. Germline values: CDR1 MNHEY, CDR2 SVGAGI. Trimming pared 2 bases from V and 6 bases from J, leaving 5 bases between. The CDR3 loop spans 11 amino acids. CDR3 coding DNA: TGTGCCAGCAGTTACGCCTCCGAGCAGTACTTC. Translation gives CASSYASEQYF.

Comment on this clone: The sample contains more than one DNA sequence encoding this CDR3. The gene calls are TRBV5-1 and TRBJ1-1; D is uncertain. The CDR3 runs to 14 residues. With 0 bases removed from V and 0 bases from J, the gap between germline ends came to 6 bases. Germline-derived CDR1 and CDR2 are SGHRS and YFSETQ. CDR3 DNA sequence: TGCGCCAGCAGCTTGGGACGGTTGAACACTGAAGCTTTCTTT. Translation: CASSLGRLNTEAFF.

The sample holds a few counts of this clone. J is TRBJ2-3 and V is TRBV5-1; the D is unclear. Trimming left V 6 bases short and J 3 bases short, with 17 bases between. The CDR3 runs 15 residues. CDR1 SGHRS and CDR2 YFSETQ come from the germline V gene. DNA of the CDR3: TGCGCCAGCACCCCCTTGGGCAGCCGGACAGATACGCAGTATTTT. Translating gives CASTPLGSRTDTQYF. Based on the CDR3 plus reference TRBV5-1 and TRBJ2-3, the full variable domain is KAGVTQTPRYLIKTRGQQVTLSCSPISGHRSVSWYQQTPGQGLQFLFEYFSETQRNKGNFPGRFSGRQFSNSRSEMNVSTLELGDSALYLCASTPLGSRTDTQYFGPGTRLTVL.

This sequence joins TRBV27 and TRBJ2-1, with 11 bases fitting TRBD2. The CDR3 consists of 15 residues. The junction had 3 bases not matched to a gene; V was cut back by 3 bases and J by 5 bases. The V gene's germline CDR1 is MNHEY and CDR2 SMNVEV (reference sequence). Here the CDR3 DNA reads TGTGCCAGCAGTTTTGGGACTAGCGGTAACAATGAGCAGTTCTTC. It is translated as CASSFGTSGNNEQFF.

This rearrangement joins TRBV4-1 to TRBJ1-5; maybe TRBD1 (6 bases). CDR3 size: 17 residues. V was pared by 0 bases and J by 3 bases, with 15 bases between. Germline lookup yields CDR1 MGHRA and CDR2 YSYEKL. As DNA, the CDR3 is TGCGCCAGCAGCCAAGAAAAGGGGGTGGACCCCAATCAGCCCCAGCATTTT. Its translation is CASSQEKGVDPNQPQHF.

This clone was seen a few times. The V call is TRBV29-1, the J call TRBJ2-7; D is perhaps TRBD1 (5 bases). The ends were cut back, 3 bases at V and 0 bases at J, with 9 bases in the middle. The CDR3 is 13 amino acids. Germline-derived CDR1 and CDR2 are SQVTM and ANQGSEA. The CDR3 DNA follows: TGCAGCGTTGACAGGACACCCTCCTACGAGCAGTACTTC. Protein: CSVDRTPSYEQYF.

A few counts support this clone. V gene TRBV2 combines with J gene TRBJ1-5, with 9 nucleotides matching TRBD1. Losses at the gene ends were 2 bases for V and 6 bases for J; bases not matched to a gene: 5. The CDR3 extends over 15 amino acids. Germline V gene data show CDR1 as SNHLY and CDR2 as FYNNEI. CDR3 residues: CASSEWGDRAQPQHF. CDR3 sequence (DNA): TGTGCCAGCAGTGAATGGGGGGACAGGGCTCAGCCCCAGCATTTT.

The V call is TRBV28, the J call TRBJ2-1; 16 bases are a match to TRBD2. Germline trimming cut 3 bases from V and 10 bases from J; bases unmatched to any gene: 12. The germline V gene encodes CDR1 MDHEN and CDR2 SYDVKM. The CDR3 totals 18 residues. The chain's CDR3 is CASSLGLAGGPLAWEQFF. For the CDR3, the DNA is TGTGCCAGCAGTTTGGGACTAGCGGGAGGGCCCCTTGCATGGGAGCAGTTCTTC.

The chain carries TRBV5-5 and TRBJ1-3; D possibly corresponds to TRBD1 (5 bases). The CDR3 consists of 16 residues. Deletions cut 4 bases from V and 4 bases from J, with 18 bases between. Looked up from germline, CDR1 is SGHKS and CDR2 is YYEKEE (reference sequence). The CDR3 protein is CASSPQAGTPGNTIYF. As DNA, the CDR3 is TGTGCCAGCAGCCCGCAAGCCGGGACCCCCGGAAACACCATATATTTT.

In its sample, this clone was seen a few times. The chain combines TRBV6-5 with TRBJ2-1, with 7 bases fitting TRBD1. The CDR3 sequence is 14 residues long. Unmatched junction bases numbered 8, after V lost 5 bases and J lost 7 bases. The germline gives CDR1 MNHEY, CDR2 SVGAGI. CDR3 residues: CASSHNRGTNEQFF. The CDR3 nucleotides read TGTGCCAGCAGTCACAACAGGGGCACTAATGAGCAGTTCTTC.

Here the CDR3 reads CASRSDGYEQYF. CDR3 bases: TGTGCCAGCAGGTCGGACGGTTACGAGCAGTACTTC. This chain connects TRBV28 to TRBJ2-7, with no clear D. V gave up 6 bases and J gave up 4 bases, with 10 bases separating them. The CDR3 runs to 12 residues. Germline values: CDR1 MDHEN, CDR2 SYDVKM.

Worth noting for this clone: A much larger clone lies a single base off, so this may be a read error. The rearrangement joins TRBV6-1 to TRBJ2-7, with TRBD2 as a possible D gene (6 bases). The length of the CDR3 is 14 residues. CDR1 is MNHNS and CDR2 is SASEGT in the germline V gene. CDR3 sequence (DNA): TGTGCCAGCACCCCGACCTGGGACTCCTACGGGCAGTACTTC. Its translation is CASTPTWDSYGQYF.

This clone was found many times. As DNA, the CDR3 is TGTGCCAGCAGCCCGCAGCCGGCCTCCTACGAGCAGTACTTC. Translating it yields CASSPQPASYEQYF. The rearrangement uses TRBV5-4 and TRBJ2-7; no definite D call. The V gene lost 4 bases and the J gene lost 0 bases, with 11 bases spanning the gap. Germline V CDR1 and CDR2: SGHNT, YYREEE (reference sequence). The length of the CDR3 is 14 residues.